The source of this T cell receptor (beta chain) is a study of naive CD8 T cells in extremely preterm neonates. Whole-study findings and limits: Preterm samples differed in productive template counts; sample size was small. Compared with older groups, preterm CDR3s were shorter, with fewer N additions and less trimming.

Extremely preterm births at roughly 23-27 weeks of gestation supplied the samples. Pregnancies with fetal demise were excluded. About 19,000 to 100,000 naive CD8+ T cells were sorted per sample. Only in-frame clones appear in the TCRdb table, and some are missing; sequencing was by immunoSEQ multiplex PCR. The repertoire has around 5,400 clones, nearly 95% of them found once; the top ten carry 0.55% to 0.75%. On this clone itself: The antigen is unknown.

Germline V gene lookup returns CDR1 MNHEY and CDR2 SMNVEV (reference sequence). CDR3 length equals 18 residues. V shed 2 bases, J shed 1 base, and the junction held 5 bases outside the gene matches. The sample comprised naive CD8+ T cells from cord blood. The chain couples TRBV27 to TRBJ2-1; the match to TRBD2 covers 13 bases. The sequence was collected from a boy who was born preterm. CDR3 protein: CASSLNGLAGDSYNEQFF. In DNA form, the CDR3 reads TGTGCCAGCAGTTTAAACGGACTAGCGGGGGATTCCTACAATGAGCAGTTCTTC.